Below, one T cell receptor beta chain is given with its context. Antigen: not known. The entry originates in a study of T cells after yellow fever vaccination. Study-wide results and limits: Post-booster samples contained most primary-vaccination clones (approximately 96% CD4, roughly 88% CD8).

MiXCR, applied by TCRdb to the 5' RACE reads, yields one record per CDR3 protein. The table lists roughly 190,000 distinct CDR3 sequences, approximately 9.9% of them singletons. The receptor comes from a man aged 18 to 35 who received the YFV17D yellow fever vaccine. The sample was CD8+ T cells sorted from PBMCs, taken 15 days after the yellow fever booster vaccination.

This CDR3 is CASSPGETEAFF. The CDR3 DNA reads as TGTGCCAGCAGTCCAGGGGAGACTGAAGCTTTCTTT. The chain combines TRBV6-2 or TRBV6-3 with TRBJ1-1; perhaps TRBD1 as D (6 bases). Trimming took off 5 bases at V and 5 bases at J, with 9 bases between the two ends. This CDR3 is built from 12 residues. Germline loops: CDR1 MNHEY, CDR2 SVGEGT.